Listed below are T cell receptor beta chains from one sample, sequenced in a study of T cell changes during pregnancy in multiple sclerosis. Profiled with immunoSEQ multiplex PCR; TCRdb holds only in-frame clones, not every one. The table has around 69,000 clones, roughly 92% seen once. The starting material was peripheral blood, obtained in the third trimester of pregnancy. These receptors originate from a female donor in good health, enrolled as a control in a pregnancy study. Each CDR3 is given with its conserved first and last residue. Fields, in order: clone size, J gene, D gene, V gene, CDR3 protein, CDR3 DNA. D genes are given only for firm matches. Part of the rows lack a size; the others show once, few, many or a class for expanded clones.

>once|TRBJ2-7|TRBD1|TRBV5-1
CASSQQYYRGPSYEQYF
TGCGCCAGCAGCCAGCAATACTACAGGGGGCCCTCCTACGAGCAGTACTTC
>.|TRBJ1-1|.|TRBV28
CASSFLTEMNTEAFF
TGTGCCAGCAGTTTTCTGACAGAGATGAACACTGAAGCTTTCTTT
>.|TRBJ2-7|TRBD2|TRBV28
CASSYPAGGPYEQYF
TGTGCCAGCAGTTACCCAGCGGGAGGGCCTTACGAGCAGTACTTC
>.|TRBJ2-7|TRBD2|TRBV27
CASSLISGGRSHEQYF
TGTGCCAGCAGTTTAATATCGGGCGGGAGGAGCCACGAGCAGTACTTC
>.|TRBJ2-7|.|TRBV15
CATSRDGGKMSEQYF
TGTGCCACCAGCAGAGACGGGGGTAAAATGAGCGAGCAGTACTTC
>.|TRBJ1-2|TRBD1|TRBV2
CAKDRGPLDYGYTF
TGTGCCAAGGACAGGGGGCCCTTGGACTATGGCTACACCTTC
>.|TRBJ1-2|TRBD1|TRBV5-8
CASSFGGGLRYGYTF
TGTGCCAGCAGCTTTGGAGGGGGCTTGCGCTATGGCTACACCTTC
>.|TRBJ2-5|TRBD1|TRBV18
CASSPRDRQETQYF
TGTGCCAGCTCACCGCGGGACAGGCAAGAGACCCAGTACTTC
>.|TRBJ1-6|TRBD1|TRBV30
CAWSLDRGSPLHF
TGTGCCTGGAGCTTGGACAGGGGTTCACCCCTCCACTTT
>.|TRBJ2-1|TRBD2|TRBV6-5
CASSSWTSGRNEQFF
TGTGCCAGCAGCTCTTGGACTAGCGGGCGCAATGAGCAGTTCTTC
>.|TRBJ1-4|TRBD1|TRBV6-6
CASSYSTGGEKLFF
TGTGCCAGCAGTTACTCGACAGGGGGGGAAAAACTGTTTTTT
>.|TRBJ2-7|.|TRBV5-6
CASSLDRIKQYF
TGTGCCAGCAGCTTAGACAGGATCAAGCAGTACTTC
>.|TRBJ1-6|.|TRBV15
CATSRVEGLFSPLHF
TGTGCCACCAGCAGAGTGGAGGGTTTATTTTCACCCCTCCACTTT
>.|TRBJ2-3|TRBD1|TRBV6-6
CASRRQGEDTQYF
TGTGCCAGCAGGCGACAGGGGGAAGATACGCAGTATTTT
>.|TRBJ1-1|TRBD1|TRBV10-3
CAISWTTGGEAFF
TGTGCCATCTCGTGGACGACAGGGGGCGAAGCTTTCTTT